The subject of this entry is one T cell receptor beta chain. The sample belongs to a study of blood T cell repertoires in COVID-19. Study-level background: From T cells, B-cell-depleted T cells, or PBMCs came the material, which was cDNA or gDNA.

Per the original data handling: Scientists estimated how many nucleated cells there were by amplifying reference gene primers. Only in-frame clones appear in the TCRdb table, and some are missing; sequencing was by immunoSEQ multiplex PCR. The DNA was the basis for D and trimming; V, J and clone size are from that table. The data show some 49,000 clones, 80% to 90% seen once. The CDR3 covers 14 residues. Per the germline V gene, CDR1 is SGHNT and CDR2 is YENEEA. V lost 5 bases and J 1 base, leaving 11 bases between the germline ends. The V call is TRBV11-3, the J call TRBJ1-1; D call uncertain. This TCR derives from a woman aged 55-69 years with acute or convalescent COVID-19. Sequenced: peripheral blood. The CDR3 loop is CASSLRGGNTEAFF. Here the CDR3 DNA reads TGTGCCAGCAGCCTCCGGGGAGGGAACACTGAAGCTTTCTTT.